The 16 T cell receptor beta chains in this list originate from one sample, sequenced in a study of OX40 agonist ivuxolimab in advanced cancers. Libraries were prepared through the immunoSEQ multiplex PCR assay. Sourced from immuneACCESS, this table was stored by TCRdb with only in-frame sequences that have V and J called. A share of the clones is absent; for the studies checked, an unresolved V gene accounts for under half, and the remainder has no known explanation. For this sample there are about 40,000 clones; roughly 84% appear just once. The top ten constitute approximately 15% of the sample. Sample: CD4+ or CD8+ T cells sorted from blood, taken in a trial of the OX40 agonist ivuxolimab. The source is an adult with an advanced solid tumor such as melanoma, head and neck, liver or kidney cancer.

V is TRBV4-3 and J is TRBJ1-1; unclear D gene. The CDR3 totals 14 residues. Trimming took off 1 base at V and 3 bases at J, with 9 bases between the two ends. The germline gives CDR1 LGHNA, CDR2 YSLEER. CDR3 loop: CASSQGTADTEAFF. The CDR3 nucleotides read TGCGCCAGCAGCCAAGGGACGGCCGACACTGAAGCTTTCTTT.

The V call is TRBV15, the J call TRBJ2-7, with TRBD1 identical over 9 bases. Germline values: CDR1 LNHNV, CDR2 YYDKDF (reference sequence). This CDR3 is 16 amino acids long. Trimming at V came to 1 base and at J to 2 bases, leaving 6 bases not matched to a gene. In DNA, the CDR3 is TGTGCCACCAGCAGAGTCCGGACAGGGGCCACCTACGAGCAGTACTTC. Its protein product is CATSRVRTGATYEQYF.

This chain links TRBV19 with TRBJ1-2; a possible D gene is TRBD1 (5 bases). V dropped 4 bases and J dropped 0 bases, with 12 bases sitting between them. The germline CDR1 and CDR2 sequences are LNHDA and SQIVND (reference sequence). The CDR3 covers 15 residues. The CDR3 nucleotides are TGTGCCAGTAGTACTTGGGACGGAGCTAACTATGGCTACACCTTC. It specifies CASSTWDGANYGYTF.

The chain couples TRBV19 to TRBJ2-4; 7 positions agree with TRBD1. Germline V gives CDR1 LNHDA, CDR2 SQIVND (reference sequence). V lost 4 bases and J lost 16; bases outside the gene matches: 10. The CDR3 runs to 12 residues. The CDR3 nucleotides are TGTGCCAGTAGTACCGGACAGGTGATCTTTTACTTC. Amino acids: CASSTGQVIFYF.

This chain connects TRBV2 to TRBJ1-2; D not resolved. The germline CDR1 and CDR2 sequences are SNHLY and FYNNEI. The CDR3 contains 14 residues. V lost 4 bases to trimming and J lost 4 bases, with 13 bases between them. CDR3 region: CASSGLVEFYGYTF. DNA for the CDR3: TGTGCCAGCAGTGGCCTGGTGGAGTTCTATGGCTACACCTTC.

The chain uses TRBV27 and TRBJ2-1; D perhaps matches TRBD2 (6 bases). Germline CDR1 reads MNHEY; CDR2 reads SMNVEV (reference sequence). The V end was cut by 7 bases, the J end by 2 bases, with 18 bases between. This CDR3 has 16 amino acids. The CDR3 is CASTSVSGVTYNEQFF. CDR3 DNA sequence: TGTGCCAGCACCTCCGTCTCGGGGGTAACCTACAATGAGCAGTTCTTC.

This clone was detected many times. This chain connects TRBV27 to TRBJ2-7, with D possibly TRBD2 on 5 matching bases. The germline V gene encodes CDR1 MNHEY and CDR2 SMNVEV (reference sequence). Trimming pared 3 bases from V and 3 bases from J, leaving 6 bases between. The CDR3 has 12 residues. Here the CDR3 reads CASSFGGYEQYF. The DNA of the CDR3 is TGTGCCAGCAGTTTCGGAGGCTACGAGCAGTACTTC.

The rearrangement joins TRBV14 to TRBJ1-1; 9 bases match TRBD1. There are 17 residues in the CDR3. Germline CDR1 reads SGHDN; CDR2 reads FVKESK. V lost 3 bases and J lost 4; bases outside the gene matches: 12. CDR3: CASSHPREQGAGTEAFF. For the CDR3, the DNA is TGTGCCAGCAGCCACCCGCGGGAACAGGGGGCGGGCACTGAAGCTTTCTTT.

The chain is built from TRBV7-3 and TRBJ2-1; 13 bases are shared with TRBD2. This CDR3 has 15 residues. The V segment lost 3 bases and the J segment 5 bases; nucleotides outside the gene matches: 1. The germline V gene has CDR1 SGHTA and CDR2 FQGTGA. CDR3 coding DNA: TGTGCCAGCAGCTTCACTAGCGGGAGGGACAATGAGCAGTTCTTC. Translated, it gives CASSFTSGRDNEQFF.

This clone was recorded once. The CDR3 here is CASSLGLAGNSGNTIYF. The CDR3 DNA sequence: TGTGCCAGCAGCTTGGGGCTCGCGGGGAACTCTGGAAACACCATATATTTT. The rearrangement uses TRBV5-4 and TRBJ1-3; no clear D. The CDR3 has 17 residues. The V gene's germline CDR1 is SGHNT and CDR2 YYREEE (reference sequence). V lost 0 bases and J lost 0, with 13 bases in between. The full variable domain, its missing parts supplied by reference TRBV5-4 and TRBJ1-3, is ETGVTQSPTHLIKTRGQQVTLRCSSQSGHNTVSWYQQALGQGPQFIFQYYREEENGRGNFPPRFSGLQFPNYSSELNVNALELDDSALYLCASSLGLAGNSGNTIYFGEGSWLTVV.

The CDR3 DNA reads as TGTGCCAGTAGTATCCGGACTAGCGGGAGGGCCTACGTGAATGAGCAGTTCTTC. Its protein is CASSIRTSGRAYVNEQFF. The chain couples TRBV19 to TRBJ2-1, with TRBD2 matching over 15 bases. In germline, CDR1 is LNHDA, CDR2 SQIVND (reference sequence). This CDR3 spans 18 amino acids. Unmatched junction bases numbered 10, after V lost 3 bases and J lost 7 bases.

CDR3 residues: CSVEGDSDATNEKLFF. The DNA for the CDR3 is TGCAGCGTTGAAGGAGACAGCGACGCAACTAATGAAAAACTGTTTTTT. This chain connects TRBV29-1 to TRBJ1-4, with D possibly being TRBD1 (5 bases). V was cut by 1 base and J by 0 bases, with 12 bases left in between. From germline, CDR1 is SQVTM and CDR2 ANQGSEA. The CDR3 runs 16 residues.

The chain joins TRBV29-1 to TRBJ2-7; TRBD1 is a possible D gene (5 bases). This CDR3 is 12 amino acids long. Trimming cost V 8 bases and J 1 base, with 12 bases left between them. The germline gives CDR1 SQVTM, CDR2 ANQGSEA. The CDR3 here is CSTSGNSYEQYF. The DNA for the CDR3 is TGCAGCACCTCAGGGAATTCCTACGAGCAGTACTTC.

The rearrangement joins TRBV5-1 to TRBJ1-1; no clear D. V dropped 4 bases and J dropped 7 bases, with 14 bases sitting between them. The CDR3 length is 13 residues. From germline, CDR1 is SGHRS and CDR2 YFSETQ. The CDR3: CASSPGFGVEAFF. CDR3 coding DNA: TGCGCCAGCAGCCCTGGTTTTGGGGTTGAAGCTTTCTTT.

This chain connects TRBV9 to TRBJ1-4; D gene ambiguous. Trimming left V 4 bases short and J 0 bases short, with 13 bases between. This CDR3 spans 16 amino acids. Germline V gives CDR1 SGDLS, CDR2 YYNGEE. The CDR3 here is CASSLCFPATNEKLFF. CDR3 coding DNA: TGTGCCAGCAGCCTTTGTTTCCCCGCAACTAATGAAAAACTGTTTTTT.

This clone has only one observation. This chain connects TRBV6-5 to TRBJ2-7, with a weak D call TRBD2 (5 bases). In germline, CDR1 is MNHEY, CDR2 SVGAGI. The V gene lost 1 base and the J gene lost 5 bases, with 9 bases spanning the gap. The CDR3 is made up of 13 amino acids. CDR3 in amino acids: CASSYFKEDEQYF. CDR3 sequence (DNA): TGTGCCAGCAGTTACTTTAAGGAGGACGAGCAGTACTTC.